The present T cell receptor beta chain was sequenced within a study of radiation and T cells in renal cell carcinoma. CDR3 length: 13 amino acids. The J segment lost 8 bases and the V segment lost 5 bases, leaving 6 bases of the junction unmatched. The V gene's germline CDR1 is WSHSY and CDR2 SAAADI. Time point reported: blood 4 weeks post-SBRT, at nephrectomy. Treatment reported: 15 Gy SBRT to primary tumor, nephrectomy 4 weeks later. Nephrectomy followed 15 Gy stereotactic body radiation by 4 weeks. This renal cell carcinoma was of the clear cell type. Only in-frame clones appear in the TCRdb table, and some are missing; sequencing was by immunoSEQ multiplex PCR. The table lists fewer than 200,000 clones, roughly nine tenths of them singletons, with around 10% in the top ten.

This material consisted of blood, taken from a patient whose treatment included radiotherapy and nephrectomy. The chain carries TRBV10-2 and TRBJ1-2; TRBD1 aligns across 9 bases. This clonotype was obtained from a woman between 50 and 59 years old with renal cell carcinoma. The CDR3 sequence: CASSPTGGSGYTF. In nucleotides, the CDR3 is TGCGCCAGCAGTCCGACAGGGGGAAGCGGCTACACCTTC.